This T cell receptor (beta chain) was identified in a study of blood T cell repertoires in COVID-19. Study-level information: Samples representing acute and convalescent COVID-19 were sourced from the United States, Italy and Spain.

This CDR3 is 12 amino acids long. Trimming removed 6 bases from V and 7 bases from J; junction bases left unmatched: 1. Sequencing was performed with immunoSEQ multiplex PCR; in TCRdb, only in-frame clones are kept and a portion is missing. The data contain approximately 220,000 clones, about nine tenths of them singletons. This rearrangement joins TRBV12-3 or TRBV12-4 to TRBJ2-4; 9 bases agree with TRBD2. Sequencing was carried out using peripheral blood. This TCR derives from a woman in her 50s with acute or convalescent COVID-19. This CDR3 is CASRRGGNIQYF. In nucleotides, the CDR3 is TGTGCCAGCAGGCGGGGGGGGAACATTCAGTACTTC.